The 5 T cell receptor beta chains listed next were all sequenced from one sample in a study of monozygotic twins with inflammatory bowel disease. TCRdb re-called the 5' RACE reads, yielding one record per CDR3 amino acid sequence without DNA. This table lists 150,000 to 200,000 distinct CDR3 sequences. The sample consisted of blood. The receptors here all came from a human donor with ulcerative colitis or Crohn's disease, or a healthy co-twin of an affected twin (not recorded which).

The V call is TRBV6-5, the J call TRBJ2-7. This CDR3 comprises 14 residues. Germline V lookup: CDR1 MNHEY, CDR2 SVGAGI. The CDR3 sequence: CASSFARDSYEQYF.

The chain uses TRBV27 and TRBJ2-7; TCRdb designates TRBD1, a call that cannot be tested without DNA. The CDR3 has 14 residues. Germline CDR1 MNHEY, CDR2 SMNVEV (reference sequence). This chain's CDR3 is CASSVVRESYEQYF.

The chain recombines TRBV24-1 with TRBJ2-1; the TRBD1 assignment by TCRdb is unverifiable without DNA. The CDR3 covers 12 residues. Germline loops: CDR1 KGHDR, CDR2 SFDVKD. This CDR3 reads CATSPQGFEQFF.

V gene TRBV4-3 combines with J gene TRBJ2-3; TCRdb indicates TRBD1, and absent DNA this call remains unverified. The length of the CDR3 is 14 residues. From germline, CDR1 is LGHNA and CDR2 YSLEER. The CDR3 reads CASSQTGETDTQYF.

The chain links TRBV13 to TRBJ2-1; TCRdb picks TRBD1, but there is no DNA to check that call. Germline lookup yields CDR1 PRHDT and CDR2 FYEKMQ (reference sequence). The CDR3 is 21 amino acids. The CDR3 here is CASSLSSGFLTQGASYNEQFF.